Listed below are T cell receptor beta chains from one sample, sequenced in a study of breast tumors, draining lymph nodes, adjacent tissues. One entry per CDR3 protein, called by TCRdb with MiXCR from the multiplex PCR reads. The sample shows approximately 63,000 distinct CDR3 sequences, approximately 57% of them seen only once. The sample taken for sequencing was breast tumor tissue. The receptors come from a female donor with breast cancer. Some clones in this sample may be carry-over from other donors' samples. CDR3s include the opening cysteine and the closing phenylalanine or tryptophan. The order of the fields is V gene, clone size, J gene, D gene, CDR3 protein, CDR3 DNA. The D gene is left open where the match is weak. Only some rows state a clone size, as once, few, many or a class for expanded clones.

v_call: TRBV9
clone_size: many
j_call: TRBJ1-4
d_call: TRBD1
cdr3_aa: CASSLQGVPGEKLFF
cdr3_nt: TGTGCCAGCAGCCTCCAGGGGGTACCTGGTGAAAAACTGTTTTTT

v_call: TRBV20-1
clone_size: -
j_call: TRBJ2-3
d_call: TRBD1
cdr3_aa: CSARDSAGTGRATDTQYF
cdr3_nt: TGCAGTGCTAGAGATTCGGCCGGGACAGGGAGGGCCACAGATACGCAGTATTTT

v_call: TRBV20-1
clone_size: -
j_call: TRBJ2-4
d_call: TRBD2
cdr3_aa: CSARDYLTTKNIQYF
cdr3_nt: TGCAGTGCCCGGGACTACCTCACGACCAAAAACATTCAGTACTTC

v_call: TRBV11-2
clone_size: many
j_call: TRBJ2-1
d_call: -
cdr3_aa: CASSSGLLSYNEQFF
cdr3_nt: TGTGCCAGCAGCTCGGGACTCCTCTCCTACAATGAGCAGTTCTTC

v_call: TRBV7-9
clone_size: -
j_call: TRBJ2-3
d_call: TRBD2
cdr3_aa: CASSARDPGLVRGDTQYF
cdr3_nt: TGTGCCAGCAGTGCTAGGGATCCGGGACTAGTGAGGGGTGATACGCAGTATTTT

v_call: TRBV20-1
clone_size: -
j_call: TRBJ1-4
d_call: TRBD1
cdr3_aa: CSALDRDKLFF
cdr3_nt: TGCAGTGCTCTGGACAGGGACAAACTGTTTTTT

v_call: TRBV2
clone_size: -
j_call: TRBJ2-1
d_call: -
cdr3_aa: CASSDLLVAANEQFF
cdr3_nt: TGTGCCAGCAGTGACCTACTGGTTGCCGCCAATGAGCAGTTCTTC

v_call: TRBV20-1
clone_size: -
j_call: TRBJ1-5
d_call: -
cdr3_aa: CSARRPGHLSQPQHF
cdr3_nt: TGCAGTGCTAGAAGGCCGGGGCACCTATCTCAGCCCCAGCATTTT

v_call: TRBV6-5
clone_size: -
j_call: TRBJ2-5
d_call: -
cdr3_aa: CASSGSGAQEAQYF
cdr3_nt: TGTGCCAGCAGTGGATCGGGAGCCCAAGAGGCCCAGTACTTC

v_call: TRBV6-2/TRBV6-3
clone_size: many
j_call: TRBJ2-7
d_call: TRBD1
cdr3_aa: CASSYTGANYEQYF
cdr3_nt: TGTGCCAGCAGTTATACAGGGGCCAACTACGAGCAGTACTTC

v_call: TRBV20-1
clone_size: -
j_call: TRBJ2-6
d_call: -
cdr3_aa: CSARGDTGEGSGANVLTF
cdr3_nt: TGCAGTGCTAGAGGTGACACGGGAGAGGGCTCTGGGGCCAACGTCCTGACTTTC

v_call: TRBV6-5
clone_size: many
j_call: TRBJ1-2
d_call: -
cdr3_aa: CASSYRGARHGYGYTF
cdr3_nt: TGTGCCAGCAGTTATCGGGGAGCGCGCCACGGCTATGGCTACACCTTC

v_call: TRBV2
clone_size: -
j_call: TRBJ1-5
d_call: -
cdr3_aa: CASRGDIHGGQPQHF
cdr3_nt: TGTGCCAGCAGAGGGGACATTCACGGGGGTCAGCCCCAGCATTTT

v_call: TRBV20-1
clone_size: many
j_call: TRBJ1-5
d_call: -
cdr3_aa: CSASLGGAQPQHF
cdr3_nt: TGCAGTGCTAGCCTAGGGGGTGCTCAGCCCCAGCATTTT

v_call: TRBV15
clone_size: -
j_call: TRBJ2-1
d_call: -
cdr3_aa: CATSRDNSYNEQFF
cdr3_nt: TGTGCCACCAGCAGGGACAACTCCTACAATGAGCAGTTCTTC

v_call: TRBV2
clone_size: few
j_call: TRBJ1-5
d_call: -
cdr3_aa: CASGKEEGNQPQHF
cdr3_nt: TGTGCCAGCGGAAAGGAGGAAGGCAATCAGCCCCAGCATTTT

v_call: TRBV7-6
clone_size: -
j_call: TRBJ2-2
d_call: TRBD2
cdr3_aa: CASSSTGGRRTGELFF
cdr3_nt: TGTGCCAGCAGCTCCACCGGCGGGAGAAGGACCGGGGAGCTGTTTTTT

v_call: TRBV5-4
clone_size: -
j_call: TRBJ2-1
d_call: -
cdr3_aa: CASSLVGAPYNEQFF
cdr3_nt: TGTGCCAGCAGCTTGGTGGGGGCGCCCTACAATGAGCAGTTCTTC

v_call: TRBV10-3
clone_size: -
j_call: TRBJ1-5
d_call: -
cdr3_aa: CAIRDGNQPQHF
cdr3_nt: TGTGCCATCCGGGACGGTAATCAGCCCCAGCATTTT

v_call: TRBV6-1
clone_size: -
j_call: TRBJ1-5
d_call: -
cdr3_aa: CASRQVRNQPQHF
cdr3_nt: TGTGCCAGCCGACAGGTTAGAAATCAGCCCCAGCATTTT

v_call: TRBV4-1
clone_size: once
j_call: TRBJ2-1
d_call: TRBD2
cdr3_aa: CASSQKPGTSGGQYNEQFF
cdr3_nt: TGCGCCAGCAGCCAAAAGCCCGGGACTAGCGGGGGCCAATACAATGAGCAGTTCTTC

v_call: TRBV7-9
clone_size: many
j_call: TRBJ1-2
d_call: -
cdr3_aa: CASSHHMGEGLYGYTF
cdr3_nt: TGTGCCAGCAGTCACCATATGGGAGAAGGACTGTATGGCTACACCTTC

v_call: TRBV20-1
clone_size: -
j_call: TRBJ1-1
d_call: -
cdr3_aa: CSAIPDGTPFEAFF
cdr3_nt: TGCAGTGCTATTCCGGACGGGACACCTTTTGAAGCTTTCTTT

v_call: TRBV7-6
clone_size: many
j_call: TRBJ2-1
d_call: -
cdr3_aa: CASSAAARLGEQFF
cdr3_nt: TGTGCCAGCAGCGCGGCCGCCAGACTGGGGGAGCAGTTCTTC

v_call: TRBV25-1
clone_size: -
j_call: TRBJ1-2
d_call: -
cdr3_aa: CASSRSGGQGSPYGYTF
cdr3_nt: TGTGCCAGTTCGCGCAGTGGGGGCCAGGGCTCTCCCTATGGCTACACCTTC

v_call: TRBV6-5
clone_size: many
j_call: TRBJ2-7
d_call: -
cdr3_aa: CASSHSGADEQYF
cdr3_nt: TGTGCCAGCAGTCACTCGGGGGCCGACGAGCAGTACTTC

v_call: TRBV6-1
clone_size: -
j_call: TRBJ2-5
d_call: TRBD2
cdr3_aa: CASRSGRETQYF
cdr3_nt: TGTGCCAGCAGGAGCGGGAGGGAGACCCAGTACTTC

v_call: TRBV7-9
clone_size: medium-sized
j_call: TRBJ2-5
d_call: TRBD2
cdr3_aa: CASSSLAGGRETQYF
cdr3_nt: TGTGCCAGCAGCTCTCTAGCGGGAGGGCGTGAGACCCAGTACTTC

v_call: TRBV20-1
clone_size: few
j_call: TRBJ1-5
d_call: -
cdr3_aa: CSAREGTSGSQTQHF
cdr3_nt: TGCAGTGCTAGAGAGGGGACTAGCGGGAGTCAGACCCAGCATTTT

v_call: TRBV30
clone_size: many
j_call: TRBJ2-7
d_call: -
cdr3_aa: CAWSKDGTYEQYF
cdr3_nt: TGTGCCTGGAGTAAGGACGGAACCTACGAGCAGTACTTC